This entry is about one T cell receptor beta chain. Its target is unknown. Given a much more abundant clone one base away, this may be a read error. As template, the study used bulk tumor genomic DNA at 600 to 700 ng per sample. Several biopsies were spaced far apart within each primary tumor and obtained as surgery took place. Enrolled patients presented with newly diagnosed, previously untreated non-small cell lung cancer and underwent curative surgery. Everyone who gave samples had just been diagnosed with non-small cell lung cancer and was having surgery with curative intent. Amplification of TCR beta CDR3 was performed by multiplex PCR with 32 V and 13 J primers. TCRdb reprocessed the multiplex PCR reads with MiXCR, giving one entry per CDR3 protein. The sample carries approximately 31,000 distinct CDR3 sequences, approximately 30% recorded once. The data originate from a study of immune heterogeneity within non-small cell lung tumors. Study-wide context: Among the tumors, a few were squamous cell carcinomas, roughly ten were non-squamous carcinomas and 1 was not otherwise specified. Study findings and constraints: Individual patients mostly differed in their high-frequency T-cell receptor beta clonotypes. Identical dominant CDR3 beta clonotypes recurred across a patient's tumor sites, together with site-unique high-frequency clones.

V shed 4 bases, J shed 9 bases, and the junction held 11 bases outside the gene matches. Germline-derived CDR1 and CDR2 are MRHNA and SNTAGT. The length of the CDR3 is 15 residues. This clonotype was obtained from a man aged 40-49 years with non-small cell lung cancer. Input material: lung tumor tissue. This chain joins TRBV6-4 and TRBJ2-1, with 8 bases that match TRBD2. CDR3 sequence (DNA): TGTGCCAGCAGTGCCAGGACTAGCTGGAGTATTGAGCAGTTCTTC. It yields the protein CASSARTSWSIEQFF.